This T cell receptor beta chain was found in a study of blood T cells in healthy people across ages. Study as a whole: There was about one barcoded beta molecule captured by template switching per two T cells.

General study results and limits: Roughly linearly, TCR beta diversity per million T cells fell as age increased.

The table lists this clonotype with a few counts. Its antigen is unknown. Then a second PCR, running about 7 to 11 cycles, was carried out with a sample-barcoded 5' primer and a J-beta primer mix. In TCRdb, the 5' RACE reads were re-called with MiXCR into one record per CDR3 protein. Among hundreds of thousands of distinct CDR3 sequences listed, under 30% were seen once. This CDR3 spans 20 amino acids. The germline CDR1 and CDR2 sequences are KGHSH and LQKENI. V lost 3 bases and J lost 0, with 21 bases in between. The source is a woman older than 75 in good health. The chain is built from TRBV18 and TRBJ2-6; a weak D match, TRBD2 (6 bases). The specimen sequenced was blood. DNA of the CDR3: TGTGCCAGCTCACCGCTTCGGACGGGAAGGAGGGACTCTGGGGCCAACGTCCTGACTTTC. Its protein product is CASSPLRTGRRDSGANVLTF. The whole variable domain, remainder taken from reference TRBV18 and TRBJ2-6, is NAGVMQNPRHLVRRRGQEARLRCSPMKGHSHVYWYRQLPEEGLKFMVYLQKENIIDESGMPKERFSAEFPKEGPSILRIQQVVRGDSAAYFCASSPLRTGRRDSGANVLTFGAGSRLTVL.